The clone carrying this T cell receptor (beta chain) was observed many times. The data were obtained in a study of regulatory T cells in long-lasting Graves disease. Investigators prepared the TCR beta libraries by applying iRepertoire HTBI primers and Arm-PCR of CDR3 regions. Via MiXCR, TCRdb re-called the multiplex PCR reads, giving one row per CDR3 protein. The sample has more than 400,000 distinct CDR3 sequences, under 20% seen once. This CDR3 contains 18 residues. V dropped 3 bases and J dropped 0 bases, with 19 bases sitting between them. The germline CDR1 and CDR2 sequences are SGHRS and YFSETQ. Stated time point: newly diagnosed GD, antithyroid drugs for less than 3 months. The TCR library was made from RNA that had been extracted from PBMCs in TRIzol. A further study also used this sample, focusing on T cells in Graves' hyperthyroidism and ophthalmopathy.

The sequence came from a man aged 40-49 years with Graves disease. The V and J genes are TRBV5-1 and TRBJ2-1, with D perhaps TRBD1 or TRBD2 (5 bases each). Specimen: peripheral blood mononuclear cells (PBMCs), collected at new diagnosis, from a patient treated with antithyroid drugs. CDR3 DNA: TGCGCCAGCAGCTCGTTAGTGACGGGGCGTAGCTCCTACAATGAGCAGTTCTTC. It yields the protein CASSSLVTGRSSYNEQFF. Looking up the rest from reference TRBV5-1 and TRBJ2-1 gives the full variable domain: KAGVTQTPRYLIKTRGQQVTLSCSPISGHRSVSWYQQTPGQGLQFLFEYFSETQRNKGNFPGRFSGRQFSNSRSEMNVSTLELGDSALYLCASSSLVTGRSSYNEQFFGPGTRLTVL.